This TCR beta chain was obtained from a study of cytomegalovirus exposure and HLA in healthy donors. This CDR3 is built from 12 residues. Germline V gives CDR1 LNHNV, CDR2 YYDKDF (reference sequence). With 5 bases removed from V and 7 bases from J, the gap between germline ends came to 8 bases. PCR involved 60 Vbeta and 13 Jbeta primers. Assay: immunoSEQ multiplex PCR; the TCRdb copy retains only in-frame clones and omits some. Of about 120,000 clones listed, about 73% are singletons. The sample consisted of PBMCs. This clonotype originated in a woman younger than 45 in good health and CMV-seropositive. V is TRBV15 and J is TRBJ1-4; D gene uncertain. The CDR3 nucleotides read TGTGCCACCAGCCCCAGGTTTGAAAAACTGTTTTTT. This gives the protein CATSPRFEKLFF.